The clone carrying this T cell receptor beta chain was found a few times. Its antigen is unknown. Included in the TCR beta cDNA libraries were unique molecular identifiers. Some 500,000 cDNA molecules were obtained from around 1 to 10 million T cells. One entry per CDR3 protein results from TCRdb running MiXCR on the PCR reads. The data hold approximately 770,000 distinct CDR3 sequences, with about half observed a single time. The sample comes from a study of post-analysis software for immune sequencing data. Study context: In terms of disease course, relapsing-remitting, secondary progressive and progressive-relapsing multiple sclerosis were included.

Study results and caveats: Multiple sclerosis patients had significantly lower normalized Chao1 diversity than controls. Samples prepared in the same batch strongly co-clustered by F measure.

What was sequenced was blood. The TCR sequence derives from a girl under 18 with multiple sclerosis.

CDR3 in amino acids: CATMDMLNTEAFF. In DNA form, the CDR3 reads TGTGCCACCATGGACATGCTAAACACTGAAGCTTTCTTT. The chain recombines TRBV27 with TRBJ1-1; D might be TRBD1 (5 bases). V was pared by 10 bases and J by 2 bases, with 14 bases between. CDR3 length: 13 amino acids. CDR1 and CDR2 from the germline V gene are MNHEY and SMNVEV (reference sequence).